These 16 T cell receptor beta chains share one sample of origin, sequenced in a study of cytomegalovirus exposure and HLA in healthy donors. PCR was performed using 60 Vbeta and 13 Jbeta primers. Method: immunoSEQ multiplex PCR; TCRdb's copy keeps in-frame clones and lacks some. Here the sample spans over 85,000 clones, around 76% being singletons. Sequenced: PBMCs. Receptors were obtained from a man in his thirties or forties in good health and CMV-seropositive.

The genes are TRBV6-6 and TRBJ1-6; 8 bases fit TRBD1. The CDR3 sequence is 16 residues long. The germline V gene has CDR1 MNHNY and CDR2 SVGAGI (reference sequence). The trim removed 7 bases at V and 0 bases at J, leaving 5 bases unmatched. CDR3 residues: CASIKTGGSYNSPLHF. Written as DNA, the CDR3 is TGTGCCAGCATCAAAACAGGGGGCTCCTATAATTCACCCCTCCACTTT.

V is TRBV15 and J is TRBJ1-2, with TRBD1 matching 11 bases. Trimming at V came to 0 bases and at J to 2 bases, leaving 11 bases not matched to a gene. This CDR3 has 19 amino acids. Germline lookup yields CDR1 LNHNV and CDR2 YYDKDF (reference sequence). CDR3 bases: TGTGCCACCAGCAGAGAGTCCGGGACAGGGGGATGGGGCAACTATGGCTACACCTTC. Protein product: CATSRESGTGGWGNYGYTF. The entire variable domain, with the rest obtained from reference TRBV15 and TRBJ1-2, is as follows: DAMVIQNPRYQVTQFGKPVTLSCSQTLNHNVMYWYQQKSSQAPKLLFHYYDKDFNNEADTPDNFQSRRPNTSFCFLDIRSPGLGDTAMYLCATSRESGTGGWGNYGYTFGSGTRLTVV.

V is TRBV5-4 and J is TRBJ1-2; 7 nucleotides line up with TRBD1. With V trimmed by 7 bases and J by 5 bases, 11 bases remained unmatched. Germline V lookup: CDR1 SGHNT, CDR2 YYREEE (reference sequence). The CDR3 length is 14 residues. CDR3 DNA sequence: TGTGCCAGCGGCACGGGACAGAGGGGTTATGGCTACACCTTC. This encodes CASGTGQRGYGYTF.

This clone was observed a few times. The chain combines TRBV4-1 with TRBJ2-5, with TRBD1 matching over 7 bases. In germline, CDR1 is MGHRA, CDR2 YSYEKL. There are 15 residues in the CDR3. The V and J ends lost 0 bases and 1 base, in that order; junction bases with no gene match: 2. The CDR3 region is CASSQETGRQETQYF. The CDR3 nucleotides read TGCGCCAGCAGCCAAGAGACAGGGCGCCAAGAGACCCAGTACTTC.

The chain carries TRBV4-2 and TRBJ1-1; TRBD1 might be the D (5 bases). Trimming removed 0 bases at V and 6 bases at J, with 17 bases between. CDR3 length equals 16 residues. In germline, CDR1 is LGHNA, CDR2 YNFKEQ. As DNA, the CDR3 is TGTGCCAGCAGCCAAGAGGGTGGAGGGGCGAGGGCTGAAGCTTTCTTT. This codes for CASSQEGGGARAEAFF.

The V and J genes are TRBV7-9 and TRBJ2-7; possibly TRBD1 for D (5 bases). Trimming took off 5 bases at V and 6 bases at J, with 11 bases between the two ends. The CDR3 loop spans 12 amino acids. Germline values: CDR1 SEHNR, CDR2 FQNEAQ (reference sequence). CDR3 sequence: CASSETGGEQYF. CDR3 in DNA: TGTGCCAGCAGCGAAACAGGCGGCGAGCAGTACTTC.

The V call is TRBV10-3, the J call TRBJ1-6, with 12 bases lining up with TRBD1. The V segment lost 6 bases and the J segment 6 bases; nucleotides outside the gene matches: 0. The germline V gene encodes CDR1 ENHRY and CDR2 SYGVKD. The length of the CDR3 is 14 residues. The CDR3 region has the DNA TGTGCCATCAGGGGACAGGGGGCTAATTCACCCCTCCACTTT. Its translation is CAIRGQGANSPLHF.

This chain uses TRBV28 with TRBJ1-5; no firm D call. Germline V gene lookup returns CDR1 MDHEN and CDR2 SYDVKM. V was trimmed by 5 bases and J by 2 bases, leaving 22 bases between them. The CDR3 is 18 residues long. CDR3 sequence (DNA): TGTGCCAGCAGTCCGTCAGAAGGCCGGACTTCTCGCAATCAGCCCCAGCATTTT. This sequence encodes CASSPSEGRTSRNQPQHF. Variable domain in full (rest from reference TRBV28 and TRBJ1-5): DVKVTQSSRYLVKRTGEKVFLECVQDMDHENMFWYRQDPGLGLRLIYFSYDVKMKEKGDIPEGYSVSREKKERFSLILESASTNQTSMYLCASSPSEGRTSRNQPQHFGDGTRLSIL.

This sequence joins TRBV5-8 and TRBJ1-5; D perhaps matches TRBD1 (6 bases). The V gene lost 3 bases and the J gene lost 0 bases, with 13 bases spanning the gap. The CDR3 totals 16 residues. CDR1 and CDR2 from the germline V gene are SGHTS and YDEGEE. CDR3 loop: CASSSRTANSNQPQHF. CDR3 bases: TGTGCCAGCAGCTCCCGGACAGCGAATAGCAATCAGCCCCAGCATTTT.

This clone showed up just a few times. V is TRBV7-9 and J is TRBJ2-7; 9 bases align to TRBD1. The J segment lost 4 bases and the V segment lost 2 bases, leaving 9 bases of the junction unmatched. The V gene's germline CDR1 is SEHNR and CDR2 FQNEAQ (reference sequence). This CDR3 is built from 16 residues. CDR3 DNA: TGTGCCAGCAGCTTACTTGTGGACAGGGGAAGGTACGAGCAGTACTTC. Translating gives CASSLLVDRGRYEQYF.

The chain joins TRBV5-4 to TRBJ2-1; 15 positions match TRBD2. From germline, CDR1 is SGHNT and CDR2 YYREEE (reference sequence). V gave up 0 bases and J gave up 15 bases; unmatched junction bases: 10. The CDR3 length is 16 residues. This chain's CDR3 is CASSLGGLAGGEGRFF. The CDR3 DNA reads as TGTGCCAGCAGCTTGGGGGGACTAGCGGGGGGCGAGGGACGGTTCTTC.

This sequence joins TRBV29-1 and TRBJ1-1; 7 bases align to TRBD1. With 4 bases clipped from V and 1 base from J, the junction kept 3 bases outside the gene matches. The CDR3 spans 13 residues. CDR1 is SQVTM, CDR2 ANQGSEA, per germline. Here the CDR3 DNA reads TGCAGCGTTGTCCGGACAGGGAACACTGAAGCTTTCTTT. The encoded protein is CSVVRTGNTEAFF.

The chain combines TRBV4-1 with TRBJ1-1; TRBD1 might be the D (5 bases). In germline, CDR1 is MGHRA, CDR2 YSYEKL. This CDR3 is built from 17 residues. V was trimmed by 3 bases and J by 0 bases, leaving 17 bases between them. The CDR3, as DNA: TGCGCCAGCAGCCAGTTTATCGACAGAGAGATGAACACTGAAGCTTTCTTT. Its protein product is CASSQFIDREMNTEAFF.

The chain combines TRBV29-1 with TRBJ2-7; D remains ambiguous. The CDR3 extends over 12 amino acids. Germline-derived CDR1 and CDR2 are SQVTM and ANQGSEA. The ends were cut back, 5 bases at V and 2 bases at J, with 10 bases in the middle. CDR3: CSVLALPYEQYF. The CDR3 DNA reads as TGCAGCGTTTTAGCCTTGCCCTACGAGCAGTACTTC.

The J gene is TRBJ2-3, the V gene TRBV28, with D perhaps TRBD2 (5 bases). This CDR3 has 15 residues. Germline lookup yields CDR1 MDHEN and CDR2 SYDVKM. V lost 3 bases, J lost 1 base, and 11 bases lay in between. The CDR3 nucleotides are TGTGCCAGCAGTTTCTCGTCCGGGGGCACAGATACGCAGTATTTT. This encodes CASSFSSGGTDTQYF. Complete variable domain (other parts from reference TRBV28 and TRBJ2-3): DVKVTQSSRYLVKRTGEKVFLECVQDMDHENMFWYRQDPGLGLRLIYFSYDVKMKEKGDIPEGYSVSREKKERFSLILESASTNQTSMYLCASSFSSGGTDTQYFGPGTRLTVL.

The rearrangement uses TRBV6-5 and TRBJ1-3; D gene unclear. Germline V lookup: CDR1 MNHEY, CDR2 SVGAGI. The V gene lost 5 bases and the J gene lost 0 bases, with 11 bases spanning the gap. This CDR3 has 15 amino acids. The CDR3 DNA is TGTGCCAGCAGTCCGTCACGGGACTCTGGAAACACCATATATTTT. This gives the protein CASSPSRDSGNTIYF.